The entry that follows covers one TCR beta chain sequence. Its antigen is as yet unknown. The germline gives CDR1 SEHNR, CDR2 FQNEAQ (reference sequence). This CDR3 spans 16 amino acids. V lost 6 bases, J lost 2 bases, and 9 bases stayed unmatched. The sample belongs to a study of identical twins. Broader study findings: Models underestimated TCR alpha sharing (out-of-frame) in monozygotic twins. Invariant MAIT and iNKT cells could partly confound zero-insertion analyses. The study based its conclusions on cross-sectional statistical analysis and did not follow the same donors.

It was template switching that added a universal primer site, and there were unique molecular identifiers on the cDNA. TCRdb re-called the 5' RACE reads through MiXCR, storing one row per CDR3 protein. Among 1.5 million to 2 million distinct CDR3 sequences listed, under 35% were seen once. Sequenced material: cord blood. The chain employs TRBV7-9 and TRBJ2-3; 9 nucleotides match TRBD1. The receptor was derived from a newborn girl in good health. CDR3 DNA sequence: TGTGCCAGCAGTCCGAATACAGGGGGCCCCACAGATACGCAGTATTTT. This codes for CASSPNTGGPTDTQYF.